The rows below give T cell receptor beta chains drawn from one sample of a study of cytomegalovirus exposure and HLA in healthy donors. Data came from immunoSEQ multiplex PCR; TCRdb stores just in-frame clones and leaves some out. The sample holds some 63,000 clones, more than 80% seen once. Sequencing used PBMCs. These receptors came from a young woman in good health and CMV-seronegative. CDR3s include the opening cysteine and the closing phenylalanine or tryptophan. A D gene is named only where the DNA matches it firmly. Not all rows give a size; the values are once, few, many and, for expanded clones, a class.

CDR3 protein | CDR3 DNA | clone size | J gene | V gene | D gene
CASSLQGAPNEKLFF | TGTGCCAGCAGCTTACAGGGGGCCCCGAATGAAAAACTGTTTTTT | - | TRBJ1-4 | TRBV5-4 | TRBD1
CASSLDQTGGPNQPQHF | TGTGCCAGCAGCTTAGATCAGACAGGGGGACCCAATCAGCCCCAGCATTTT | - | TRBJ1-5 | TRBV7-8 | TRBD1
CASSPAISPLHF | TGTGCCAGCAGTCCCGCGATATCACCCCTCCACTTT | - | TRBJ1-6 | TRBV28 | -
CASSRGQGHSGNTIYF | TGTGCCAGCAGCCGAGGACAGGGCCACTCTGGAAACACCATATATTTT | - | TRBJ1-3 | TRBV13 | TRBD1
CASSPSWLAGAVGIQETQYF | TGTGCCAGCAGTCCGAGCTGGCTAGCGGGAGCTGTAGGAATCCAAGAGACCCAGTACTTC | - | TRBJ2-5 | TRBV27 | TRBD2
CAWSASRGLAGRNEQFF | TGTGCCTGGAGTGCAAGCAGGGGACTAGCGGGTAGGAATGAGCAGTTCTTC | - | TRBJ2-1 | TRBV30 | TRBD2
CASRGGGQGLEGYTF | TGCGCCAGCAGGGGTGGTGGACAGGGTTTAGAAGGCTACACCTTC | once | TRBJ1-2 | TRBV5-1 | TRBD1
CASSELSGGAGYTGELFF | TGTGCCAGCAGTGAATTAAGCGGCGGGGCAGGGTACACCGGGGAGCTGTTTTTT | - | TRBJ2-2 | TRBV6-1 | -
CASSFQRGEVAEAFF | TGTGCCAGCAGCTTTCAACGCGGGGAGGTCGCTGAAGCTTTCTTT | - | TRBJ1-1 | TRBV7-9 | -
CASSPRTGWEAFF | TGTGCCAGTAGTCCCAGGACAGGTTGGGAAGCTTTCTTT | - | TRBJ1-1 | TRBV19 | TRBD1
CASSQVAVLNTEAFF | TGTGCCAGCAGCCAAGTAGCAGTTCTGAACACTGAAGCTTTCTTT | - | TRBJ1-1 | TRBV14 | -
CAWSLSVYEQYF | TGTGCCTGGAGTTTATCAGTCTACGAGCAGTACTTC | once | TRBJ2-7 | TRBV30 | -
CASSSKGQALYEQYF | TGTGCCAGCAGCTCGAAGGGACAGGCACTATACGAGCAGTACTTC | - | TRBJ2-7 | TRBV7-2 | TRBD1
CASSSGSGFGDTQYF | TGTGCCAGCAGCTCCGGCTCGGGGTTTGGGGATACGCAGTATTTT | - | TRBJ2-3 | TRBV11-3 | -
CASSYGRGLDQPQHF | TGTGCCAGCAGTTATGGGCGGGGGCTTGATCAGCCCCAGCATTTT | - | TRBJ1-5 | TRBV27 | -
CASSETNEPHEQYF | TGTGCCAGCAGTGAGACTAACGAGCCCCACGAGCAGTACTTC | - | TRBJ2-7 | TRBV28 | -
CASSQGGGSYEQYF | TGTGCCAGCAGCCAAGGGGGGGGTTCCTACGAGCAGTACTTC | - | TRBJ2-7 | TRBV4-2 | TRBD2
CASSFSGTGEGEQYF | TGCGCCAGCAGCTTTAGCGGGACAGGGGAGGGCGAGCAGTACTTC | - | TRBJ2-7 | TRBV5-1 | TRBD1
CASSLAPGKSSYEQYF | TGTGCCAGCAGCTTAGCGCCGGGGAAGAGCTCCTACGAGCAGTACTTC | - | TRBJ2-7 | TRBV7-8 | -
CASRVQGYGNTIYF | TGTGCCAGCAGGGTACAGGGATACGGAAACACCATATATTTT | - | TRBJ1-3 | TRBV6-4 | -
CAISETELAGGPLEQFF | TGTGCCATCAGTGAGACCGAACTAGCGGGAGGGCCCCTTGAGCAGTTCTTC | - | TRBJ2-1 | TRBV10-3 | TRBD2
CASSFGGHLLGTNEKLFF | TGTGCCAGCAGTTTCGGCGGGCACCTCCTAGGCACTAATGAAAAACTGTTTTTT | - | TRBJ1-4 | TRBV27 | -
CASSSEQGSNYNEQFF | TGTGCCAGCAGCTCAGAACAGGGATCTAACTACAATGAGCAGTTCTTC | - | TRBJ2-1 | TRBV5-4 | -
CAWSESVTRNTEAFF | TGTGCCTGGAGTGAAAGCGTCACGAGGAACACTGAAGCTTTCTTT | few | TRBJ1-1 | TRBV30 | -
CAISGTSGPSNEQYF | TGTGCCATCAGTGGGACTAGCGGGCCGTCCAACGAGCAGTACTTC | - | TRBJ2-7 | TRBV10-3 | TRBD2
CASSAGTSGSFRSYNEQFF | TGTGCCAGCAGCGCTGGGACTAGCGGGAGTTTCAGGTCCTACAATGAGCAGTTCTTC | - | TRBJ2-1 | TRBV11-3 | TRBD2
CASSLWGSYGYTF | TGTGCCAGCAGCTTGTGGGGCTCCTATGGCTACACCTTC | - | TRBJ1-2 | TRBV5-4 | -
CASSLEAGGRNEAFF | TGTGCCAGCAGTTTGGAGGCCGGGGGGAGGAATGAAGCTTTCTTT | - | TRBJ1-1 | TRBV28 | -
CASSASSYNSPLHF | TGTGCCAGCAGCGCCAGCTCCTATAATTCACCCCTCCACTTT | - | TRBJ1-6 | TRBV6-5 | -
CASGDSPNEKLFF | TGTGCCAGCGGGGACAGTCCGAATGAAAAACTGTTTTTT | - | TRBJ1-4 | TRBV5-4 | TRBD1
CAISDEGTTYNSPLHF | TGTGCCATCAGTGATGAGGGGACAACCTATAATTCACCCCTCCACTTT | - | TRBJ1-6 | TRBV10-3 | -
CASSQGQGGNQPQHF | TGTGCCAGCAGCCAAGGACAGGGCGGCAATCAGCCCCAGCATTTT | - | TRBJ1-5 | TRBV7-2 | TRBD1
CASSPRSTGSRETQYF | TGTGCCAGCTCACCTCGATCGACAGGGTCGAGGGAGACCCAGTACTTC | - | TRBJ2-5 | TRBV18 | TRBD1
CASSYDPGTNEKLFF | TGTGCCAGCAGTTACGATCCAGGGACTAATGAAAAACTGTTTTTT | - | TRBJ1-4 | TRBV6-5 | -
CASSGQGFRENTEAFF | TGTGCCAGCAGTGGACAGGGGTTCAGGGAGAACACTGAAGCTTTCTTT | - | TRBJ1-1 | TRBV2 | TRBD1